What follows is one T cell receptor (beta chain) and its context. This entry is derived from a study of T cells in Graves' hyperthyroidism and ophthalmopathy. The study left out patients who had uncontrolled infection, other autoimmune disease, pregnancy or lactation. This CDR3 is built from 15 residues. With V trimmed by 4 bases and J by 7 bases, 9 bases remained unmatched. Germline-derived CDR1 and CDR2 are MNHNS and SASEGT. The CDR3 regions of TCR beta were amplified from RNA transcripts. HTBI primers were employed in a first-round RT-PCR of the TCR CDR3. One entry per CDR3 protein, called by TCRdb with MiXCR from the multiplex PCR reads. The repertoire holds around 300,000 distinct CDR3 sequences, with roughly 19% as singletons.

The specimen sequenced was blood. The J gene is TRBJ2-7, the V gene TRBV6-1; TRBD2 matches 11 bases. This TCR was sampled from a man aged 45 to 65 with Graves' ophthalmopathy. The CDR3 region has the DNA TGTGCCAGCAGTGCCTTAGCGGGAGGGCCGACTGAGCAGTACTTC. It encodes CASSALAGGPTEQYF.